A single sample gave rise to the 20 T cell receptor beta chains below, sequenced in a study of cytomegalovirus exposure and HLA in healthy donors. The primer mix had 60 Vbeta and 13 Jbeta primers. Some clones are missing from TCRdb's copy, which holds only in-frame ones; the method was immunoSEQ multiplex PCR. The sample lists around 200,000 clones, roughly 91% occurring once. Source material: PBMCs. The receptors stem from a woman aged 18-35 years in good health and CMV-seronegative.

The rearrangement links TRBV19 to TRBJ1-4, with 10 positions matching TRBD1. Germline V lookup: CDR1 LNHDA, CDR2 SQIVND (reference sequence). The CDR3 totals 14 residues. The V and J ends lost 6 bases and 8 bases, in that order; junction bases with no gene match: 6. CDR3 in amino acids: CASRRDRGPEKLFF. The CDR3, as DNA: TGTGCCAGTAGGAGGGACAGGGGACCCGAAAAACTGTTTTTT.

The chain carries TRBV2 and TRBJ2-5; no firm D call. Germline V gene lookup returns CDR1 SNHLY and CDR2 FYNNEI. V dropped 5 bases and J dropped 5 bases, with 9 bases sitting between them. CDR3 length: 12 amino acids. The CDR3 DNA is TGTGCCAGCAGTCCTAGTGGGGAGACCCAGTACTTC. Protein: CASSPSGETQYF.

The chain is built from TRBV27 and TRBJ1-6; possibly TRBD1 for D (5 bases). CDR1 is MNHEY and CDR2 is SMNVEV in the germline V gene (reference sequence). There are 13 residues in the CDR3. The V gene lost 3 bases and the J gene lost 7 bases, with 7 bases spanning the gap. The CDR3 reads CASSFDRNSPLHF. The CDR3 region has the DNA TGTGCCAGCAGTTTTGACAGAAATTCACCCCTCCACTTT.

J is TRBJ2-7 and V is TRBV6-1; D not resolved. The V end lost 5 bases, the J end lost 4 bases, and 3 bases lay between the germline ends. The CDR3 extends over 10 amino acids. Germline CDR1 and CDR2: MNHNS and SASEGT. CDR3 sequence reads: CASSLYEQYF. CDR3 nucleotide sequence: TGTGCCAGCAGTTTATACGAGCAGTACTTC.

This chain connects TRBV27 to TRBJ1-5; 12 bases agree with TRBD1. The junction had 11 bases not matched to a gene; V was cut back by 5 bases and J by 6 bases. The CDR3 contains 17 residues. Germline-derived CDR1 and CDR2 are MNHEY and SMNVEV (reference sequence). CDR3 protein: CASSLLTGQGAVQPQHF. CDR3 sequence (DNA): TGTGCCAGCAGTCTACTAACGGGACAGGGGGCGGTTCAGCCCCAGCATTTT.

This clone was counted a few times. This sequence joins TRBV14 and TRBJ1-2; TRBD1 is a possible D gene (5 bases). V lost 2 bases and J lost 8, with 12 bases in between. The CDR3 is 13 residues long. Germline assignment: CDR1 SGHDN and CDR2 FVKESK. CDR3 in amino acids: CASSQSGWRGYTF. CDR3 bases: TGTGCCAGCAGCCAATCAGGGTGGAGAGGCTACACCTTC.

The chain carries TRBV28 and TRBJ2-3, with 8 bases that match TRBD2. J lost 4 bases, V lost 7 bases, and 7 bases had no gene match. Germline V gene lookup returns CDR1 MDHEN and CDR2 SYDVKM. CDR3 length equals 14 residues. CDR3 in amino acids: CASTRGGRADTQYF. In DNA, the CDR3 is TGTGCCAGCACCCGGGGGGGCCGGGCAGATACGCAGTATTTT.

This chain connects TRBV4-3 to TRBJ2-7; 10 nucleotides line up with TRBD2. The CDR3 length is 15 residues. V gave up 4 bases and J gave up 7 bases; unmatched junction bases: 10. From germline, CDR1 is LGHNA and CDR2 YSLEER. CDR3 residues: CASSRQAGGTGEQYF. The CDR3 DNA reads TGCGCCAGCAGCCGACAAGCGGGGGGGACGGGGGAGCAGTACTTC.

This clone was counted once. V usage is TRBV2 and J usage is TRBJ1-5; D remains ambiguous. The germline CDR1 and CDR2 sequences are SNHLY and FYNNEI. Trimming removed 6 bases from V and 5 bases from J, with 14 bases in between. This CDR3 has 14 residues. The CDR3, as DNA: TGTGCCAGCAGCGGGATGAGACTGCATCAGCCCCAGCATTTT. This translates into CASSGMRLHQPQHF.

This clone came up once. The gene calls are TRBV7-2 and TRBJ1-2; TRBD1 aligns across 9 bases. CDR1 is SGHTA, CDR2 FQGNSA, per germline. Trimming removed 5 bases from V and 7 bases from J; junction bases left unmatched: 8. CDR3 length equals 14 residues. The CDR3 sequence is CASSHEQGALGYTF. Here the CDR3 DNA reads TGTGCCAGCAGCCATGAACAGGGGGCGCTTGGCTACACCTTC.

The CDR3 DNA sequence: TGCGCCAGCAGCTTGAACGTACAGGGATACGAGCAGTACTTC. It translates to CASSLNVQGYEQYF. This chain links TRBV5-1 with TRBJ2-7; the D gene is possibly TRBD1 (6 bases). V gave up 1 base and J gave up 4 bases, with 12 bases separating them. The germline CDR1 and CDR2 sequences are SGHRS and YFSETQ. There are 14 residues in the CDR3.

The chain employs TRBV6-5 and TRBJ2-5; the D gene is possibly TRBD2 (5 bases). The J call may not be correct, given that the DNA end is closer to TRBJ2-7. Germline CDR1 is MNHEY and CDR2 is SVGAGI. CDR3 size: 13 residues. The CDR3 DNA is TGTGCCAGCAGTTCCCCGGGAACCTACGAGCAGTACTTC. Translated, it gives CASSSPGTYEQYF.

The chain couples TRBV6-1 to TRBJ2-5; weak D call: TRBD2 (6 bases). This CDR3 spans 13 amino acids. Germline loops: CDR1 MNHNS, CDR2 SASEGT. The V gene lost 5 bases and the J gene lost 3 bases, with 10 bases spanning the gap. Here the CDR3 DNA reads TGTGCCAGCAGTTCTTGGGGGGAAGAGACCCAGTACTTC. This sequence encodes CASSSWGEETQYF.

This CDR3 is CASSLRPTSKSTDTQYF. CDR3 nucleotide sequence: TGTGCCAGCAGCTTAAGGCCCACTAGCAAAAGCACAGATACGCAGTATTTT. The gene calls are TRBV7-6 and TRBJ2-3, with D perhaps TRBD2 (6 bases). The V and J ends lost 2 bases and 0 bases respectively, with 15 bases between them. Germline loops: CDR1 SGHVS, CDR2 FNYEAQ. CDR3 length equals 17 residues.

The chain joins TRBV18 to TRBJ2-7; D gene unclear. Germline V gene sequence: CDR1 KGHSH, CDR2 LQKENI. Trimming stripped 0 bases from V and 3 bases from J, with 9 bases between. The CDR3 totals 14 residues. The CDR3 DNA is TGTGCCAGCTCACCACCGGTTGGCCGCTACGAGCAGTACTTC. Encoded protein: CASSPPVGRYEQYF. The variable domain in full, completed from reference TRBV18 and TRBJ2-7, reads NAGVMQNPRHLVRRRGQEARLRCSPMKGHSHVYWYRQLPEEGLKFMVYLQKENIIDESGMPKERFSAEFPKEGPSILRIQQVVRGDSAAYFCASSPPVGRYEQYFGPGTRLTVT.

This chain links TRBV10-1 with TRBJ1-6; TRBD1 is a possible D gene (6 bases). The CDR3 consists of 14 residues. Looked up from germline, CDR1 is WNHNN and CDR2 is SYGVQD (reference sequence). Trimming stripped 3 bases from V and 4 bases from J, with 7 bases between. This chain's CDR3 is CASSERGYNSPLHF. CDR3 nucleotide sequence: TGCGCCAGCAGTGAAAGGGGGTATAATTCACCCCTCCACTTT.

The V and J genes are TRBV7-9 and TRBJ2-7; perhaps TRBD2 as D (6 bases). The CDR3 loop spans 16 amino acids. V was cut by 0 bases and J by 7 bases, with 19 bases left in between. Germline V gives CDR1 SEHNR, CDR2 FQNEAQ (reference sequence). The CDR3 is CASSLAEGRTGVEQYF. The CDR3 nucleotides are TGTGCCAGCAGCTTAGCGGAGGGCAGGACCGGTGTGGAGCAGTACTTC.

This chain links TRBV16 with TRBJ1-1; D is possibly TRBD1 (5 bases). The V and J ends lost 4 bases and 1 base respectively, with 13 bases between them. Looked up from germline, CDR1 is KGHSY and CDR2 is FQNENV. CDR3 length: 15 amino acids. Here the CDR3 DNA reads TGTGCCAGCAGCCCGCGCACAGGAGCGAACACTGAAGCTTTCTTT. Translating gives CASSPRTGANTEAFF.

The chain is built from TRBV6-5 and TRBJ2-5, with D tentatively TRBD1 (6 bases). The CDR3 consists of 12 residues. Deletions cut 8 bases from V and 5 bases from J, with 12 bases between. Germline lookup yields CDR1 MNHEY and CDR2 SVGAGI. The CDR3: CASSQGWETQYF. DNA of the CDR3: TGTGCCAGCTCCCAGGGGTGGGAGACCCAGTACTTC.

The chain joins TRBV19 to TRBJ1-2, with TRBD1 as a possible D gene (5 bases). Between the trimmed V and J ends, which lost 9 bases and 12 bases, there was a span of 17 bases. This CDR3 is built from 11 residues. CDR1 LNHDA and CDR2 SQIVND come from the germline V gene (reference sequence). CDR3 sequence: CASGSRDSDTF. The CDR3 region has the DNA TGTGCCAGCGGGTCAAGGGACTCGGACACCTTC.